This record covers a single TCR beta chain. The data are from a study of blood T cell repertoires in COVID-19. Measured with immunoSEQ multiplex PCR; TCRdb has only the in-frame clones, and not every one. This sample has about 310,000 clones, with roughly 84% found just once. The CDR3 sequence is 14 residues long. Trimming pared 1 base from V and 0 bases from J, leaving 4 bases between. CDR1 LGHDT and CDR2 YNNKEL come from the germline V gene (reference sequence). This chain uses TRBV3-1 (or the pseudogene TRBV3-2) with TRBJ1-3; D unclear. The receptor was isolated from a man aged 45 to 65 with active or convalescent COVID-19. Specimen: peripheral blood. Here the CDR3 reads CASSQGPSGNTIYF. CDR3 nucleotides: TGTGCCAGCAGCCAAGGGCCCTCTGGAAACACCATATATTTT.